The present TCR beta chain was sequenced within a study of blood T cell repertoires in COVID-19. In terms of age and location, participants ranged from roughly 18 to 90 years and lived in fewer than 30 US areas. Two negative PCRs, clearance, or symptom resolution had been documented for recovered Cohort 3 donors. CDR3 length: 14 amino acids. Trimming removed 0 bases from V and 3 bases from J, with 8 bases in between. Germline assignment: CDR1 MNHEY and CDR2 SMNVEV (reference sequence). Produced via immunoSEQ multiplex PCR; TCRdb's table is partial and in-frame only. Here the sample spans under 300,000 clones, roughly nine tenths being singletons.

This chain connects TRBV27 to TRBJ1-2; tentative D call: TRBD1 (5 bases). This sequence was found in a woman aged 18-29 years who had recovered from COVID-19. Sequenced material: PBMCs or T cells enriched from blood (not recorded which). The CDR3 here is CASSLSWGDYGYTF. CDR3 DNA sequence: TGTGCCAGCAGTTTATCGTGGGGGGACTATGGCTACACCTTC.